Detailed here is one TCR beta chain. Primers included in the PCR were 60 Vbeta and 13 Jbeta primers. The assay was immunoSEQ multiplex PCR, and TCRdb's table has in-frame clones only and misses some. Altogether approximately 150,000 clones are present, around 80% being singletons, with the ten largest covering 1.4%. CDR1 SEHNR and CDR2 FQNEAQ come from the germline V gene (reference sequence). The CDR3 has 16 residues. V was shortened by 2 bases and J by 2 bases, with 15 bases between the two germline ends. This specimen comes from a study of cytomegalovirus exposure and HLA in healthy donors. The chain links TRBV7-9 to TRBJ2-5; maybe TRBD2 (5 bases). This clonotype originated in a woman under 40 in good health and CMV-seropositive. Sequenced sample: PBMCs. The CDR3 here is CASSLTARASQETQYF. CDR3 coding DNA: TGTGCCAGCAGCTTAACCGCGAGGGCTTCACAAGAGACCCAGTACTTC.